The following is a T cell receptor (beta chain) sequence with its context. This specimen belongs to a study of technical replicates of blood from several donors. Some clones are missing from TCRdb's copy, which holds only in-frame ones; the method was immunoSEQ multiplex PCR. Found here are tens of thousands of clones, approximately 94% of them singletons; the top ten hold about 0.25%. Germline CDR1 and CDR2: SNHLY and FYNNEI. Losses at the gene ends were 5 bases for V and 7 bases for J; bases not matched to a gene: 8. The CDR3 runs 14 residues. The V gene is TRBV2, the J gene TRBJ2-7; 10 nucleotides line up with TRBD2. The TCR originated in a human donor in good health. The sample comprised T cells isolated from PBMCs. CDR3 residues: CASSPGLASREQYF. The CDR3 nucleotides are TGTGCCAGCAGTCCGGGACTAGCGTCCCGGGAGCAGTACTTC.